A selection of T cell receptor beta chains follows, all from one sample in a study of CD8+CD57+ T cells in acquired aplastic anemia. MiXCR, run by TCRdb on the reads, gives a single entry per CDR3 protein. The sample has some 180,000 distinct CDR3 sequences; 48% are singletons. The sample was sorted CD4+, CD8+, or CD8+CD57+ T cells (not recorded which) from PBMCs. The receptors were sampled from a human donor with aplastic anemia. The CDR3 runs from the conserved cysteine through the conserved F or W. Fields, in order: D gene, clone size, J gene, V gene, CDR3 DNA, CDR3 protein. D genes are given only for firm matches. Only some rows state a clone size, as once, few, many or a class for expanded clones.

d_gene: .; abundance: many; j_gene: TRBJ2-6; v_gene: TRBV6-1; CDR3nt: TGTGCCAGCAGTCCTAACTCTGGGGCCAACGTCCTGACTTTC; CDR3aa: CASSPNSGANVLTF
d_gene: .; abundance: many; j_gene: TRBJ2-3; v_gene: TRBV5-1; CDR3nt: TGCGCCAGCAGCTTTAGGGGGGTTAGCACAGATACGCAGTATTTT; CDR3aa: CASSFRGVSTDTQYF
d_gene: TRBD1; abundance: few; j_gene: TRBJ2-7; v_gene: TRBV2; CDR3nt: TGTGCCAGCCGTAAGGGACAGGGGTTCCACGAGCAGTACTTC; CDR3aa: CASRKGQGFHEQYF
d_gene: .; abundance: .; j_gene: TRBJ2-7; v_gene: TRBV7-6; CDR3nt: TGTGCTAGCAGTCCGGACGAAACGATCCACGAGCAGTACTTC; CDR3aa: CASSPDETIHEQYF
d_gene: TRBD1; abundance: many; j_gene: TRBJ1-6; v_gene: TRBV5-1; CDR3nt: TGCGCCAGCAGCTTACGGACCGGGACAGAGGGTTCACCCCTCCACTTT; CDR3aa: CASSLRTGTEGSPLHF
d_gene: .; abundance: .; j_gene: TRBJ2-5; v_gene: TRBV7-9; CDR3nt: TGTGCCAGCAGCTTAGAAGGGAGGAGAGGGGAGACCCAGTACTTC; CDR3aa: CASSLEGRRGETQYF
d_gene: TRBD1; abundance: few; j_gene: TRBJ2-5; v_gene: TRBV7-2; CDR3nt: TGTGCCAGCAGCTACAGGGGTGGGGAGACCCAGTACTTC; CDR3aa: CASSYRGGETQYF
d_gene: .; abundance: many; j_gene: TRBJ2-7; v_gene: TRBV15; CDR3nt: TGTGCCACCAGCAGGAATCCGAGCTCCTACGAGCAGTACTTC; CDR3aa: CATSRNPSSYEQYF
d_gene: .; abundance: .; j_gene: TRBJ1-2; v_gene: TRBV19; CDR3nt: TGTGCCAGTAGTATCCCTTCAAGTTGGTATGGCTACACCTTC; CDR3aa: CASSIPSSWYGYTF
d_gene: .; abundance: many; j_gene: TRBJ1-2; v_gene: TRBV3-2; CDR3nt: TGTGCCAGCAGCCAACGCCAGGGGGATGGCTACACCTTC; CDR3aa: CASSQRQGDGYTF
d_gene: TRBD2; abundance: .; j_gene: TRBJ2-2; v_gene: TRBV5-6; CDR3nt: TGTGCCAGCAGCCCAACCGGGAGGAAGACCGGGGAGCTGTTTTTT; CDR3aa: CASSPTGRKTGELFF
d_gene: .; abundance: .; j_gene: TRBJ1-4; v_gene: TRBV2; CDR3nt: TGTGCCAGCAGTCCTTCAGGGCGTCAGAAACTGTTTTTT; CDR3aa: CASSPSGRQKLFF
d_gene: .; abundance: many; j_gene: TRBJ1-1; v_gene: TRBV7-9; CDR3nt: TGTGCCAGCAGCCGGACAGACAATGAGGGAGCTTTCTTT; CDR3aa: CASSRTDNEGAFF
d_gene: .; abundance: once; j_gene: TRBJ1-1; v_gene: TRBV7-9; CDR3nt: TGTGCCAGCAGCTTAGGGCAATCGTTTACTGAAGCTTTCTTT; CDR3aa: CASSLGQSFTEAFF
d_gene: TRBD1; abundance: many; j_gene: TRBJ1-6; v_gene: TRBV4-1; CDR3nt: TGCGCCAGCAGCCACGACCGCCGGGACAGGGATCATTCACCCCTCCACTTT; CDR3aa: CASSHDRRDRDHSPLHF
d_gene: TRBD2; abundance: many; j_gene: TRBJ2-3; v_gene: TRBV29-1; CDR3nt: TGCAGCGGCGGACTAGCGGGGAACCTTGGGACGCAGTATTTT; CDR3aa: CSGGLAGNLGTQYF
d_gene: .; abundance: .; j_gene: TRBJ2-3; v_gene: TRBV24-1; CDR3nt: TGTGCCACCAGTGATCCCATCCTGGGGGGTACGCAGTATTTT; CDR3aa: CATSDPILGGTQYF
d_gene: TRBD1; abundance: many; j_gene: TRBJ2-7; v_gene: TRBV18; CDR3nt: TGTGCCAGCTCAAGGACAGGGTCCGGGGAGCAGTACTTC; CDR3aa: CASSRTGSGEQYF
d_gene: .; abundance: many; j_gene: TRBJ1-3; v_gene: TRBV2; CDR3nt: TGTGCCAGCAGTGAGGACAGTCCGTCTGGAAACACCATATATTTT; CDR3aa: CASSEDSPSGNTIYF
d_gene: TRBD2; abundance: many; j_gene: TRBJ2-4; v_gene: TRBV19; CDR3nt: TGTGCCAGTAGTCGGGGGGATGGTCTGAAGAACATTCAGTACTTC; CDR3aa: CASSRGDGLKNIQYF
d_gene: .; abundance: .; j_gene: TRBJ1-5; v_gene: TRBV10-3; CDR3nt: TGTGCCACCCGGGACAGCAATCAGCCCCAGCATTTT; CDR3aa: CATRDSNQPQHF
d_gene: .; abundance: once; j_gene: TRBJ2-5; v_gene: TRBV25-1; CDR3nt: TGTGCCAGCAGTGAATCGAGGAGGGCTGGGGAGACCCAGTACTTC; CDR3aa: CASSESRRAGETQYF